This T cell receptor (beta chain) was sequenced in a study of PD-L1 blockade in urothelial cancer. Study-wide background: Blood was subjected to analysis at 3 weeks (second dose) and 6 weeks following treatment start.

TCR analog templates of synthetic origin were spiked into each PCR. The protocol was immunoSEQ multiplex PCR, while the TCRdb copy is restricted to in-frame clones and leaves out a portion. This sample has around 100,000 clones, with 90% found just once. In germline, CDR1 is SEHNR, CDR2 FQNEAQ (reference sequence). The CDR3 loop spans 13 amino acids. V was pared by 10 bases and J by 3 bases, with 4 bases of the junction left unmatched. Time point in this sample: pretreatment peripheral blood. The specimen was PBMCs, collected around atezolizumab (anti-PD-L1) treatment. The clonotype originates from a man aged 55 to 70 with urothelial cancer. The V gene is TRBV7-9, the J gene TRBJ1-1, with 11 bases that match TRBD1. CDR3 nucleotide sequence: TGTGCCACCGCGGGACAGGGGGACACTGAAGCTTTCTTT. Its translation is CATAGQGDTEAFF.